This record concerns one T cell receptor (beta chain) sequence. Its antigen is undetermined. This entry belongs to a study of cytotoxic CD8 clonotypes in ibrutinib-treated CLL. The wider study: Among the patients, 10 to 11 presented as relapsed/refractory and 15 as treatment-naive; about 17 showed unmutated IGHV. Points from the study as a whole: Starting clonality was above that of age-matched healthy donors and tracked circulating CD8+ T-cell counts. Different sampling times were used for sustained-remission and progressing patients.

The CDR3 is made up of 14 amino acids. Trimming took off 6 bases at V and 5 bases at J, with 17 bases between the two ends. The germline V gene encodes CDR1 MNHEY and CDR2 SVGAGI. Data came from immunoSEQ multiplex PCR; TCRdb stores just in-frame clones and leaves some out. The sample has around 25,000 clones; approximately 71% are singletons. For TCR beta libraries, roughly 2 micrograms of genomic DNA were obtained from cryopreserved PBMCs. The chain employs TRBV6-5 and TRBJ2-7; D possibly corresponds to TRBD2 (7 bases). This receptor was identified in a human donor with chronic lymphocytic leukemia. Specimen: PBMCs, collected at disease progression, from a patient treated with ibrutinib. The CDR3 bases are TGTGCCAGCAGCCCCATAGGGGGGGGAGACGAGCAGTACTTC. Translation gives CASSPIGGGDEQYF.